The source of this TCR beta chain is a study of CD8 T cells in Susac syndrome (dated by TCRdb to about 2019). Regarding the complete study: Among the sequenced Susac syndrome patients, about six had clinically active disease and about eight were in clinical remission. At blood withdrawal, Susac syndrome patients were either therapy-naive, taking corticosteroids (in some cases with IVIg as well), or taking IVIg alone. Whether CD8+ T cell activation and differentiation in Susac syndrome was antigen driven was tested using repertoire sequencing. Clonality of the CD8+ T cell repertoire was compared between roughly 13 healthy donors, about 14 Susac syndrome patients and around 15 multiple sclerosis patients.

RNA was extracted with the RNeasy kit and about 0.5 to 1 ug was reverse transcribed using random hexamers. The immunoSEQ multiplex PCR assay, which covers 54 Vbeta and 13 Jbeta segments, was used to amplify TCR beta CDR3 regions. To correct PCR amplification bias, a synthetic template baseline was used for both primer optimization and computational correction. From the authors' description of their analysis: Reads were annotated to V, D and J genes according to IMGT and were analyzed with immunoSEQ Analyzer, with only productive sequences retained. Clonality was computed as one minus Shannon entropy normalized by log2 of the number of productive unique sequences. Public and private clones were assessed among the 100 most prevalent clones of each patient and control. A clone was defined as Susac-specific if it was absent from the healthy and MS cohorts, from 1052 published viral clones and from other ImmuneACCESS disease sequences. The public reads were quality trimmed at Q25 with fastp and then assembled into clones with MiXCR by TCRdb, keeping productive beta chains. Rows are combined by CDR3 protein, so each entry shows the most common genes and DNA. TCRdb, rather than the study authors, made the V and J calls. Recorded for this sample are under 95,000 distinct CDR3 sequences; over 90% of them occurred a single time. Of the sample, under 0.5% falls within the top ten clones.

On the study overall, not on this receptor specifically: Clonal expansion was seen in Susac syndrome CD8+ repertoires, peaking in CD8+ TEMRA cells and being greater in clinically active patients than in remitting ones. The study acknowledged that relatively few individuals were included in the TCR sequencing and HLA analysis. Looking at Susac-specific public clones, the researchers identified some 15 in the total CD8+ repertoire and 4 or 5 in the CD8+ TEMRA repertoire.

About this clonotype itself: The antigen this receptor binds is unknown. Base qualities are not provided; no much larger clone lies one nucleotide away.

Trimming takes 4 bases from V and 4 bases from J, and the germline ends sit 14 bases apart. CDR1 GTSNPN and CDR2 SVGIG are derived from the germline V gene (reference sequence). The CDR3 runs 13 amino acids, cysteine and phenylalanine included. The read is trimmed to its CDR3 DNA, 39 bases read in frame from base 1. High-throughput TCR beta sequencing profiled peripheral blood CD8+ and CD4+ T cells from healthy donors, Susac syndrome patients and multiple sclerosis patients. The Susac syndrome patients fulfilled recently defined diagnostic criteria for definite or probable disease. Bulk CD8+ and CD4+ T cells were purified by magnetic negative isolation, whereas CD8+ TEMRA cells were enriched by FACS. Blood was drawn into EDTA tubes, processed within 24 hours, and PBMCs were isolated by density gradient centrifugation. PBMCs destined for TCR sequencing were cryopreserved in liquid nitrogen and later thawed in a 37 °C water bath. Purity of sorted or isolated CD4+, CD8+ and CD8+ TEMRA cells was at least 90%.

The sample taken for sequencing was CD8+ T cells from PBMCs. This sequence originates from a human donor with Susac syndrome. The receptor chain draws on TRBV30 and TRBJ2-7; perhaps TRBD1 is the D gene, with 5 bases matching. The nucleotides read TGTGCCTGGACCCCGACAGACCCTTACGAGCAGTACTTC. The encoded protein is CAWTPTDPYEQYF. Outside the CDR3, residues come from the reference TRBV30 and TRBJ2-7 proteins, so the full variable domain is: SQTIHQWPATLVQPVGSPLSLECTVEGTSNPNLYWYRQAAGRGLQLLFYSVGIGQISSEVPQNLSASRPQDRQFILSSKKLLLSDSGFYLCAWTPTDPYEQYFGPGTRLTVT.